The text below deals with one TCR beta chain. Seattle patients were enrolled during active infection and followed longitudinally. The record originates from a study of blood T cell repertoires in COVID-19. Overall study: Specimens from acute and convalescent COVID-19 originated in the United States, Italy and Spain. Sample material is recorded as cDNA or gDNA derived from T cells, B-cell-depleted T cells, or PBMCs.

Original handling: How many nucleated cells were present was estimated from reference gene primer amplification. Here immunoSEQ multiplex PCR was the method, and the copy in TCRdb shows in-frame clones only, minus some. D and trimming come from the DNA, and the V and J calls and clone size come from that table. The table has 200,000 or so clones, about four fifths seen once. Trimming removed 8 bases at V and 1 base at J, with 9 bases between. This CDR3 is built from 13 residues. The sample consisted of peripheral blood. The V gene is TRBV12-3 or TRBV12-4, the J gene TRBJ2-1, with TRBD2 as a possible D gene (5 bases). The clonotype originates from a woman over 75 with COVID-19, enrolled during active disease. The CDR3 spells CASRGGSYNEQFF. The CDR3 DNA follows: TGTGCCAGCCGTGGCGGGTCCTACAATGAGCAGTTCTTC.